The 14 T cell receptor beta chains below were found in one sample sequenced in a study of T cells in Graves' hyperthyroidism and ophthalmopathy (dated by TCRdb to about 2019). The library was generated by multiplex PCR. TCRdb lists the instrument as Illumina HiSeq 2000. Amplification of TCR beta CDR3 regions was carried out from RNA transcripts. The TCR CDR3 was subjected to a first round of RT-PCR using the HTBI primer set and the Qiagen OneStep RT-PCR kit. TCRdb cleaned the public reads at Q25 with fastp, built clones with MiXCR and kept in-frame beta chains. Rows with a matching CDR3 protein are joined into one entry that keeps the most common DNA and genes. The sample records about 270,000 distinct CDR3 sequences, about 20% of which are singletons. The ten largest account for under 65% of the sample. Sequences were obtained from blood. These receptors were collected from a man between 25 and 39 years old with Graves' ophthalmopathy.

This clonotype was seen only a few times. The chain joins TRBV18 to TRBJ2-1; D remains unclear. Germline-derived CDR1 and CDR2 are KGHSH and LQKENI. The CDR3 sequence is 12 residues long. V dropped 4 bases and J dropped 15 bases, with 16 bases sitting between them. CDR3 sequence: CASSLQRVGSFF. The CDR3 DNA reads TGTGCCAGCTCACTCCAAAGGGTCGGATCGTTCTTC.

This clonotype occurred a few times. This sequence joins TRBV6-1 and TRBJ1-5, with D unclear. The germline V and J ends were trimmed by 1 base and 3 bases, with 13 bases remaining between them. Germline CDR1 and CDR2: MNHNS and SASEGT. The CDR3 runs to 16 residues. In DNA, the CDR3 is TGTGCCAGCAGTGAAGGCGTGAGGGAGGTCAATCAGCCCCAGCATTTT. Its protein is CASSEGVREVNQPQHF.

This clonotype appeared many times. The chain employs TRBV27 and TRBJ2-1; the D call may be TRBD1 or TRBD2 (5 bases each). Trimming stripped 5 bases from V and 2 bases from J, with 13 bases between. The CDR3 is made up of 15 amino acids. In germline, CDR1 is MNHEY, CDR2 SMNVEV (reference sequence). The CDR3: CASSLGTAPYNEQFF. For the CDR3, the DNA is TGTGCCAGCAGTCTCGGGACCGCGCCCTACAATGAGCAGTTCTTC.

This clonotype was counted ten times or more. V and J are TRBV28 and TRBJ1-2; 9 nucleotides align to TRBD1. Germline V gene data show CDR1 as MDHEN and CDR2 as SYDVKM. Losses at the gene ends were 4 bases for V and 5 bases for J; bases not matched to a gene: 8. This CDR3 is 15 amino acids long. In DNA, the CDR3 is TGTGCCAGCAGTTCCTACTCCGGGACAGGGTATGGCTACACCTTC. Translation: CASSSYSGTGYGYTF.

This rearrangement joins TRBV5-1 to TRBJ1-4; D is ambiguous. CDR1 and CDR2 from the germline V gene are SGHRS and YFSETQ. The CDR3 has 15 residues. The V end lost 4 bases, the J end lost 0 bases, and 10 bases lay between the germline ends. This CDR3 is CASSLGSSTNEKLFF. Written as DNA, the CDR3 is TGCGCCAGCAGCCTAGGGTCATCAACTAATGAAAAACTGTTTTTT.

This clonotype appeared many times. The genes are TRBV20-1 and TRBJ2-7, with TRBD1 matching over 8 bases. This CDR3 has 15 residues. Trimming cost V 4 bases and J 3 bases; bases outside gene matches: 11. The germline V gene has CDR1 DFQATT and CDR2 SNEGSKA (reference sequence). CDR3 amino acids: CSAKLQGAADYEQYF. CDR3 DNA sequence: TGCAGTGCTAAACTTCAGGGGGCGGCGGACTACGAGCAGTACTTC.

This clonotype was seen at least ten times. The CDR3 bases are TGTGCCAGCAGCGTCACCGGGACAGGGTCTTTGAACACTGAAGCTTTCTTT. Translating it yields CASSVTGTGSLNTEAFF. The chain employs TRBV9 and TRBJ1-1, with TRBD1 identical over 9 bases. Germline V CDR1 and CDR2: SGDLS, YYNGEE. The CDR3 covers 17 residues. V was pared by 2 bases and J by 0 bases, with 8 bases of the junction left unmatched.

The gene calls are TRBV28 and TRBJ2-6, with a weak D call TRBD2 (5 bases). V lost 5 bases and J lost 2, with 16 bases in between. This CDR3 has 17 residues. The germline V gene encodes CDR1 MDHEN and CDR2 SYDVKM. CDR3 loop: CASSARSRGAGANVLTF. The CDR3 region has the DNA TGTGCCAGCAGTGCCCGAAGCCGGGGAGCTGGGGCCAACGTCCTGACTTTC.

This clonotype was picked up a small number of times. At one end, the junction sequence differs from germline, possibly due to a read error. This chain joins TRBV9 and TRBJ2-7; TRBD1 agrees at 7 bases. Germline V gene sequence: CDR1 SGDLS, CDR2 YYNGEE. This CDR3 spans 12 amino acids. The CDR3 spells CAISPTGDEQYF. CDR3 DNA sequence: TGTGCCATCAGCCCTACAGGGGACGAGCAGTACTTC.

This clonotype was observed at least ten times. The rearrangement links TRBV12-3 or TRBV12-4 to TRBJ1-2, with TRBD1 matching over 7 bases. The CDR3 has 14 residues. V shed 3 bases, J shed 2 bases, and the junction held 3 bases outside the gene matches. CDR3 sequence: CASSFPGQNYGYTF. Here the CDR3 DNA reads TGTGCCAGCAGTTTTCCGGGACAGAACTATGGCTACACCTTC.

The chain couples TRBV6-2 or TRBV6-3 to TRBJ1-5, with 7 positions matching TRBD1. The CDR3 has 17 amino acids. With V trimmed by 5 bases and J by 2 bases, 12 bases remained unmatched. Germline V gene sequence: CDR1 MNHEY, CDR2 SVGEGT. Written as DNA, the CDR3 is TGTGCCAGCAGTGTCGGGCAGGGGGGTTCGGGCAATCAGCCCCAGCATTTT. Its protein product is CASSVGQGGSGNQPQHF.

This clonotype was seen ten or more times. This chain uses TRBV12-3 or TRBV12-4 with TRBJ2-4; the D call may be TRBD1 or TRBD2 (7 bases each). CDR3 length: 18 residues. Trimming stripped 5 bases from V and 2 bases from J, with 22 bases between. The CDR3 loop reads CASSTPRGGLGTKNIQYF. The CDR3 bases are TGTGCCAGCAGTACCCCCAGGGGGGGGCTGGGGACCAAAAACATTCAGTACTTC.

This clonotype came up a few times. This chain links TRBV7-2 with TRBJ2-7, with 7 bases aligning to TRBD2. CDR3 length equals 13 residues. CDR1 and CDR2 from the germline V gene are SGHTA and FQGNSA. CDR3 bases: TGTGCAGTTGAGCGGGGCCCCTCCTACGAGCAGTACTTC. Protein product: CAVERGPSYEQYF.

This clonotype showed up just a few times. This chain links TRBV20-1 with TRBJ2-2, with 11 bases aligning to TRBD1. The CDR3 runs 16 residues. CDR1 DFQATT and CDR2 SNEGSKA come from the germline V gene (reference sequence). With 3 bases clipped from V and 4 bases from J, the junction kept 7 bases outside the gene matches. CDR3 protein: CSARDRGPATTGELFF. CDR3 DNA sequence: TGCAGTGCTAGGGACAGGGGGCCCGCGACCACCGGGGAGCTGTTTTTT.